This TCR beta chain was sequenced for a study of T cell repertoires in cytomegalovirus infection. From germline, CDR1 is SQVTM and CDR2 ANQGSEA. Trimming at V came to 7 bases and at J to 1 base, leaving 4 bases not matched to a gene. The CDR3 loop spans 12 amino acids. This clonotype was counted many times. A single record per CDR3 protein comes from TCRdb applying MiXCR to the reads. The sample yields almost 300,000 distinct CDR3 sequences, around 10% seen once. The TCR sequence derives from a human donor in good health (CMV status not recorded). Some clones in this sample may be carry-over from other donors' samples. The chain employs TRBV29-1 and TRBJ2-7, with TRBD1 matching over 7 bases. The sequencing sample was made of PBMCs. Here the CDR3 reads CSAGTASYEQYF. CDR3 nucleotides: TGCAGCGCAGGGACAGCGTCCTACGAGCAGTACTTC.